This entry concerns a single TCR beta chain. Its specificity is not known. The source of the sample is a study of identical twins. Study findings and constraints: Cross-sectional statistics, not tracking of the same donors, supported the conclusions. Insertions ran lower in abundant cord blood beta clonotypes, though not in memory repertoires.

cDNA molecules carried unique molecular identifiers, and template switching added a universal primer site. TCRdb ran MiXCR on the 5' RACE reads and lists one entry per CDR3 protein. The sample holds around 200,000 distinct CDR3 sequences, roughly a tenth seen once. In every case, the donor was a healthy Caucasian. The receptor was isolated from a young woman in good health. The specimen sequenced was memory (CD45RO+) T cells sorted from blood.

CDR3 coding DNA: TGCGCCAGCAGCTCTCAAGAAGGAACTAGCGGGAGGCGTTCCTACAATGAGCAGTTCTTC. Its translation is CASSSQEGTSGRRSYNEQFF. The rearrangement links TRBV5-1 to TRBJ2-1; 12 nucleotides agree with TRBD2. Germline V gene data show CDR1 as SGHRS and CDR2 as YFSETQ. The CDR3 consists of 20 residues. Trimming took 3 bases from V and 1 from J; bases not matched to a gene: 14.